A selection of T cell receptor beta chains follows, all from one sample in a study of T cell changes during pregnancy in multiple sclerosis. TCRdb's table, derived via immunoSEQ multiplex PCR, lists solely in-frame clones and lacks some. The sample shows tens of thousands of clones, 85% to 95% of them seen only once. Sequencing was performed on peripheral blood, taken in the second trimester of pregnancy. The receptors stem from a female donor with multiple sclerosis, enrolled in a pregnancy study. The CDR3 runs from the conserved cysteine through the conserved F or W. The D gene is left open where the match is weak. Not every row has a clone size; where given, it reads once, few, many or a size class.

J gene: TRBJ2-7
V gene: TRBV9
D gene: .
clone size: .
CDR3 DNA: TGTGCCAGCAGCGGGGACAACTCCTACGAGCAGTACTTC
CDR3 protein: CASSGDNSYEQYF

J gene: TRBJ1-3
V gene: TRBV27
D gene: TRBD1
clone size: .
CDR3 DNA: TGTGCCAGCAGTTTATCGGGACAGAGGGGAAACACCATATATTTT
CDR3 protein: CASSLSGQRGNTIYF

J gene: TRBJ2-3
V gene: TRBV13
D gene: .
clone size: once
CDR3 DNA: TGTGCCAGCAGCCGGGTCGCGTTCCAGATGGCAGATACGCAGTATTTT
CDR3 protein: CASSRVAFQMADTQYF

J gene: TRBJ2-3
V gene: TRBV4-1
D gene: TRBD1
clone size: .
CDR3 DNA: TGCGCCAGCAGCCAAGATCAGTTCAACAGGGGGGTGGATACGCAGTATTTT
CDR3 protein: CASSQDQFNRGVDTQYF

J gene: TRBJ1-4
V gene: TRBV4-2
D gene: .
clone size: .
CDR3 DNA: TGTGCCAGCAGCCAAGCTTTTTCAGGGGTCCCCGAAAAACTGTTTTTT
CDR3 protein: CASSQAFSGVPEKLFF

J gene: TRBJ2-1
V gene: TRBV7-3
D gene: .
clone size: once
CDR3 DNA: TGTGCCAGCAGCTCGTCGACAGGAGTCCTTGACAATGAGCAGTTCTTC
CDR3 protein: CASSSSTGVLDNEQFF

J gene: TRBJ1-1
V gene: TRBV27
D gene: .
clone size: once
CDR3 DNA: TGTGCCAGCAGACCATTGGTAGCGGGCACTGAAGCTTTCTTT
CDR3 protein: CASRPLVAGTEAFF

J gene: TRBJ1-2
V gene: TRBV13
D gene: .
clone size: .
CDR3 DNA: TGTGCCAGCAGCTTAGTAGGGGCTGGCTATGGCTACACCTTC
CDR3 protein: CASSLVGAGYGYTF

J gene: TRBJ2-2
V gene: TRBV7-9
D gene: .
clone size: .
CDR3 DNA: TGTGCCAGCAATCAGGGAAGGGACACCGGGGAGCTGTTTTTT
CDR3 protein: CASNQGRDTGELFF

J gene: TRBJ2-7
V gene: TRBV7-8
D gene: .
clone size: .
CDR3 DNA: TGTGCCAGCAGCTTATGGGCAGGGTCGAGCGAGCAGTACTTC
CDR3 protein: CASSLWAGSSEQYF

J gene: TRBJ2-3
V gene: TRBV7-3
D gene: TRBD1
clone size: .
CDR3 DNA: TGTGCCAGCAGTAGGGACAGGGGGAACACAGATACGCAGTATTTT
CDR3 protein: CASSRDRGNTDTQYF

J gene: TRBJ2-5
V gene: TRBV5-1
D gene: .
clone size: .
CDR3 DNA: TGCGCCAGCAGCTTGGTTGCGGGGGCCCAAGAGACCCAGTACTTC
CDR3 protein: CASSLVAGAQETQYF

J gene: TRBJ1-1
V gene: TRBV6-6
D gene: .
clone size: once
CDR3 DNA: TGTGCCAGCAGTTACTTTTCCCGGGAGACTGAAGCTTTCTTT
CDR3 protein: CASSYFSRETEAFF

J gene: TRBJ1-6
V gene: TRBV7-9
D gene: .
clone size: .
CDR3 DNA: TGTGCCAGCAGCTTAGTAATGGGAGAATCACCCCTCCACTTT
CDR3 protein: CASSLVMGESPLHF

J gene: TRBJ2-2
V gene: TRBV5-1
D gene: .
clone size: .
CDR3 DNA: TGCGCCAGCAGCCACCAGCAGGGGTACGCCGGGGAGCTGTTTTTT
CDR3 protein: CASSHQQGYAGELFF

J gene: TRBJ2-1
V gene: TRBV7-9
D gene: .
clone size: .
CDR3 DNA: TGTGCCAGCAGCTTAGCCTCGCGGGGCCTCTACAATGAGCAGTTCTTC
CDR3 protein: CASSLASRGLYNEQFF

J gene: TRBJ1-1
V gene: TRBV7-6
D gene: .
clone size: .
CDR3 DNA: TGTGCCAGCAGCATTCTACAGGGGAACACTGAAGCTTTCTTT
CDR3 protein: CASSILQGNTEAFF

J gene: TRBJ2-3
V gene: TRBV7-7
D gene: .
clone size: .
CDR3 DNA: TGTGCCGTAGGGGGTTTCACAGATACGCAGTATTTT
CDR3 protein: CAVGGFTDTQYF

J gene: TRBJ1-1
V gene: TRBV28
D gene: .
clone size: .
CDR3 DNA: TGTGCCAGCGAAAAGGCGGCGGAGGGCACTGAAGCTTTCTTT
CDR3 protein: CASEKAAEGTEAFF

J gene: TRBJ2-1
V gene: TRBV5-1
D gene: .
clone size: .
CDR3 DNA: TGCGCCAGCAGGACTGACTCCTACAATGAGCAGTTCTTC
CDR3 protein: CASRTDSYNEQFF

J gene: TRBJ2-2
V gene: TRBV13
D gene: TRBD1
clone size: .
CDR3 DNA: TGTGCCAGCAGCCCACCGGGACAGGGGGCCTCGAACACCGGGGAGCTGTTTTTT
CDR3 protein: CASSPPGQGASNTGELFF

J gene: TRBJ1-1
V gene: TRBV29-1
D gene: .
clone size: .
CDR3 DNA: TGCAGCGTTTCCTCCCTTCTTTCTGAAGCTTTCTTT
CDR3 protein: CSVSSLLSEAFF

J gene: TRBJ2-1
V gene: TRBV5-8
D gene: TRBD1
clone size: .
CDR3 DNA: TGTGCCAGCAGCAGGGACAGGGTTGATGAGCAGTTCTTC
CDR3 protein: CASSRDRVDEQFF

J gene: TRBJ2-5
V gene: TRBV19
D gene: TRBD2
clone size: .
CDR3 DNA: TGTGCCAGTAGTACAGGACTAGCGGGGGAGTCTACCCAGTACTTC
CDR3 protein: CASSTGLAGESTQYF

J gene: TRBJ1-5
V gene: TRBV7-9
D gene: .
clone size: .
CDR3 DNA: TGTGCCAGCAGCTTAGACAGGAATCAGCCCCAGCATTTT
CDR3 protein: CASSLDRNQPQHF

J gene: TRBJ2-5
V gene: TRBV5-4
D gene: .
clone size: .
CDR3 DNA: TGTGCCAGCAGGCGGACAGCCCAAGAGACCCAGTACTTC
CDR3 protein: CASRRTAQETQYF

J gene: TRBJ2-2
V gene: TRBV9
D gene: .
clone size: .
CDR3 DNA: TGTGCCAGCAGCGCCCAGGGTACCGGGGAGCTGTTTTTT
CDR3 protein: CASSAQGTGELFF

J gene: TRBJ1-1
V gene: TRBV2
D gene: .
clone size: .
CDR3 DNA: TGTGCCAGCATCCAAGGGGGTTACACTGAAGCTTTCTTT
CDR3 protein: CASIQGGYTEAFF

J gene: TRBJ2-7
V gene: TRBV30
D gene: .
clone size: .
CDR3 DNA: TGTGCCTGGAGTGTGGGCAGTCCCTACGAGCAGTACTTC
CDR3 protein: CAWSVGSPYEQYF

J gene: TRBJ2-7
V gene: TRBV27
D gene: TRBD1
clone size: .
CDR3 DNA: TGTGCCAGCGCCGGGACAGGCACCTACGAGCAGTACTTC
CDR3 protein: CASAGTGTYEQYF

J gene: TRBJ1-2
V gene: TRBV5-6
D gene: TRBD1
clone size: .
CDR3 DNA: TGTGCCAGCAGGTATGGGACAGGGCTCGGCTATGGCTACACCTTC
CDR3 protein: CASRYGTGLGYGYTF

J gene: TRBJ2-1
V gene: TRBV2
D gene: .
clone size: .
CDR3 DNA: TGTGCCAGCCTCACTGAAGAGCAGTTCTTC
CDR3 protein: CASLTEEQFF

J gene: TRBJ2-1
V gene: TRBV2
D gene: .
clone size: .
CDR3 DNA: TGTGCCAGCAGTGAAGCGCGAGGTATTCTGGATGAGCAGTTCTTC
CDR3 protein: CASSEARGILDEQFF

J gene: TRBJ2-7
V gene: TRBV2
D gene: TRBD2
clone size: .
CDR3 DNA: TGTGCCAGCAGCGCCCAGGGACTAGCGGGGGACTACGAGCAGTACTTC
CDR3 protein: CASSAQGLAGDYEQYF

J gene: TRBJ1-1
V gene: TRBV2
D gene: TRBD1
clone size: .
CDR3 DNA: TGTGCCATCGGCAACCGGGACAGGGCTGATGAAGCTTTCTTT
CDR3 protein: CAIGNRDRADEAFF